Shown below are 16 T cell receptor beta chains from a single sample sequenced in a study of blood T cell repertoires in COVID-19. Libraries were prepared by immunoSEQ multiplex PCR; TCRdb keeps only in-frame clonotypes and omits some of them. The data contain approximately 220,000 clones, approximately 80% of them singletons. Material for sequencing was peripheral blood. These receptors all stem from a man in his forties with acute or convalescent COVID-19.

This clone has a single count. This chain links TRBV20-1 with TRBJ1-1; no definite D call. Germline-derived CDR1 and CDR2 are DFQATT and SNEGSKA (reference sequence). The CDR3 is 11 residues long. Trimming stripped 6 bases from V and 8 bases from J, with 13 bases between. The CDR3 region is CSARPAREAFF. As DNA, the CDR3 is TGCAGTGCGAGACCCGCGCGAGAAGCTTTCTTT.

V gene TRBV14 combines with J gene TRBJ2-5; the D gene is possibly TRBD2 (6 bases). The germline V and J ends were trimmed by 1 base and 5 bases, with 17 bases remaining between them. The CDR3 is 16 residues long. Germline V gene data show CDR1 as SGHDN and CDR2 as FVKESK. This CDR3 reads CASSQVGYRGSETQYF. The CDR3 DNA follows: TGTGCCAGCAGCCAAGTAGGTTATCGGGGGTCGGAGACCCAGTACTTC.

The chain carries TRBV7-2 and TRBJ1-2, with D possibly TRBD1 on 5 matching bases. Trimming left V 5 bases short and J 7 bases short, with 14 bases between. The CDR3 extends over 13 amino acids. Germline V gives CDR1 SGHTA, CDR2 FQGNSA. CDR3 DNA sequence: TGTGCCAGCAGCCCGACGGCGGGGGGTGGCTACACCTTC. This translates into CASSPTAGGGYTF.

This clone was seen a single time. The rearrangement joins TRBV7-2 to TRBJ2-1, with TRBD1 matching over 8 bases. V lost 1 base to trimming and J lost 7 bases; unmatched junction nucleotides: 6. Germline V gene sequence: CDR1 SGHTA, CDR2 FQGNSA. CDR3 length: 15 amino acids. As DNA, the CDR3 is TGTGCCAGCAGCTTAGTGTCAGGGGGCCGGAATGAGCAGTTCTTC. Its translation is CASSLVSGGRNEQFF. Drawing the rest from reference TRBV7-2 and TRBJ2-1, the complete variable domain is GAGVSQSPSNKVTEKGKDVELRCDPISGHTALYWYRQSLGQGLEFLIYFQGNSAPDKSGLPSDRFSAERTGGSVSTLTIQRTQQEDSAVYLCASSLVSGGRNEQFFGPGTRLTVL.

This chain joins TRBV19 and TRBJ1-2; D not resolved. The CDR3 runs 13 residues. V lost 5 bases and J 5 bases, leaving 12 bases between the germline ends. The germline CDR1 and CDR2 sequences are LNHDA and SQIVND (reference sequence). The CDR3 DNA follows: TGTGCCAGTAGTCCTCACGGGGAGTATGGCTACACCTTC. This translates into CASSPHGEYGYTF.

The J gene is TRBJ1-4, the V gene TRBV7-6; the D gene is possibly TRBD1 (5 bases). CDR3 length: 14 residues. Germline values: CDR1 SGHVS, CDR2 FNYEAQ. The germline V and J ends were trimmed by 3 bases and 5 bases, with 10 bases remaining between them. As DNA, the CDR3 is TGTGCCAGCAGCTTGCGGGGACCGAATGAAAAACTGTTTTTT. This encodes CASSLRGPNEKLFF.

The chain couples TRBV4-2 to TRBJ2-1, with TRBD2 matching over 11 bases. Trimming at V came to 4 bases and at J to 4 bases, leaving 3 bases not matched to a gene. Germline values: CDR1 LGHNA, CDR2 YNFKEQ. The CDR3 is 15 residues long. The CDR3 here is CASSRRLAGYNEQFF. As DNA, the CDR3 is TGTGCCAGCAGCCGACGACTAGCGGGGTACAATGAGCAGTTCTTC.

The rearrangement joins TRBV14 to TRBJ2-7; TRBD2 is a possible D gene (6 bases). From germline, CDR1 is SGHDN and CDR2 FVKESK. The CDR3 loop spans 14 amino acids. Trimming cost V 4 bases and J 3 bases, with 13 bases left between them. The DNA for the CDR3 is TGTGCCAGCAGCCGGCTGGGGGAGGACTACGAGCAGTACTTC. Translated: CASSRLGEDYEQYF.

J is TRBJ2-7 and V is TRBV10-3; 8 nucleotides line up with TRBD2. The CDR3 loop spans 15 amino acids. Germline loops: CDR1 ENHRY, CDR2 SYGVKD. V shed 2 bases and J 2 bases; nucleotides not matched to a gene: 5. This chain's CDR3 is CAISEPTSGPYEQYF. DNA of the CDR3: TGTGCCATCAGTGAGCCTACTAGCGGACCCTACGAGCAGTACTTC.

The J gene is TRBJ1-3, the V gene TRBV5-8; 8 bases line up with TRBD1. The CDR3 runs to 14 residues. The germline gives CDR1 SGHTS, CDR2 YDEGEE. The trim removed 5 bases at V and 7 bases at J, leaving 8 bases unmatched. CDR3: CASSWDRSLNTIYF. The CDR3, as DNA: TGTGCCAGCAGTTGGGACAGGTCTCTGAACACCATATATTTT.

The CDR3 nucleotides read TGTGCCAGCAGCATTCATCCAGGGGGTCTTGGCTACACCTTC. Protein: CASSIHPGGLGYTF. The rearrangement links TRBV27 to TRBJ1-2; 7 bases are a match to TRBD1. The CDR3 spans 14 residues. Looked up from germline, CDR1 is MNHEY and CDR2 is SMNVEV (reference sequence). J lost 7 bases, V lost 6 bases, and 11 bases had no gene match.

V usage is TRBV2 and J usage is TRBJ2-7; D gene uncertain. The CDR3 loop spans 11 amino acids. Germline loops: CDR1 SNHLY, CDR2 FYNNEI. The V gene lost 5 bases and the J gene lost 4 bases, with 6 bases spanning the gap. The CDR3 DNA follows: TGTGCCAGCAGTAAATTATACGAGCAGTACTTC. Translating gives CASSKLYEQYF.

The rearrangement uses TRBV11-2 and TRBJ1-1; D may be TRBD1 (6 bases). CDR1 and CDR2 (germline): SGHAT, FQNNGV. V was cut by 5 bases and J by 3 bases, with 19 bases left in between. CDR3 length equals 16 residues. Here the CDR3 DNA reads TGTGCCAGCAGCCCGTACAGGGCCTTCCTGGACACTGAAGCTTTCTTT. Its translation: CASSPYRAFLDTEAFF. Supplemented by reference TRBV11-2 and TRBJ1-1, the full variable domain reads EAGVAQSPRYKIIEKRQSVAFWCNPISGHATLYWYQQILGQGPKLLIQFQNNGVVDDSQLPKDRFSAERLKGVDSTLKIQPAKLEDSAVYLCASSPYRAFLDTEAFFGQGTRLTVV.

The chain links TRBV6-5 to TRBJ1-1, with 12 positions matching TRBD1. The CDR3 consists of 16 residues. With V trimmed by 4 bases and J by 8 bases, 11 bases remained unmatched. Germline V CDR1 and CDR2: MNHEY, SVGAGI. CDR3 in DNA: TGTGCCAGCAGTTCACGTACCGGGACAGGGGGCGCGGAAGCTTTCTTT. This gives the protein CASSSRTGTGGAEAFF.

CDR3 sequence: CASSKGTSGSWDTQYF. In DNA form, the CDR3 reads TGTGCCAGCAGCAAAGGAACTAGCGGGAGTTGGGATACGCAGTATTTT. V gene TRBV7-7 combines with J gene TRBJ2-3; 11 bases line up with TRBD2. The germline V gene has CDR1 SSHAT and CDR2 FNYEAQ (reference sequence). The CDR3 runs to 16 residues. V was clipped by 5 bases and J by 6 bases; unmatched bases: 10. The full variable domain, its missing parts supplied by reference TRBV7-7 and TRBJ2-3, is GAGVSQSPRYKVTKRGQDVTLRCDPISSHATLYWYQQALGQGPEFLTYFNYEAQPDKSGLPSDRFSAERPEGSISTLTIQRTEQRDSAMYRCASSKGTSGSWDTQYFGPGTRLTVL.

This chain links TRBV28 with TRBJ1-2, with 7 bases lining up with TRBD1. The junction had 15 bases not matched to a gene; V was cut back by 3 bases and J by 8 bases. Germline-derived CDR1 and CDR2 are MDHEN and SYDVKM. CDR3 length: 16 residues. The CDR3 DNA follows: TGTGCCAGCAGTTTTAATAGGGGACAGATTACATTCGGCTACACCTTC. Translating it yields CASSFNRGQITFGYTF.